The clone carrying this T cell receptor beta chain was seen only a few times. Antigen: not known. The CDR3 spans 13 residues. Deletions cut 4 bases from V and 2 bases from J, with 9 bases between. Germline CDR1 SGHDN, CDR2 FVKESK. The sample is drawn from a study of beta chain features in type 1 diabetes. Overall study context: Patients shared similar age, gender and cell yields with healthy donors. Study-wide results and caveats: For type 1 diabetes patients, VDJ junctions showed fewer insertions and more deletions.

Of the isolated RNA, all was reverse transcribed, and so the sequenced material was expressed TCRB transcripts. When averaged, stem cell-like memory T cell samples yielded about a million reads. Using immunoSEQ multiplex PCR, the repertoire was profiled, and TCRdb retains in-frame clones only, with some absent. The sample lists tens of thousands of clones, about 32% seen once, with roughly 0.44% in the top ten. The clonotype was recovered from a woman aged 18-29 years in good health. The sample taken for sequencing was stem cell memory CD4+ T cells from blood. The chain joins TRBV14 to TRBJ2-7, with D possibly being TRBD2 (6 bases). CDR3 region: CASSPTSPYEQYF. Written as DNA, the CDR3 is TGTGCCAGCAGCCCGACTAGTCCCTACGAGCAGTACTTC.